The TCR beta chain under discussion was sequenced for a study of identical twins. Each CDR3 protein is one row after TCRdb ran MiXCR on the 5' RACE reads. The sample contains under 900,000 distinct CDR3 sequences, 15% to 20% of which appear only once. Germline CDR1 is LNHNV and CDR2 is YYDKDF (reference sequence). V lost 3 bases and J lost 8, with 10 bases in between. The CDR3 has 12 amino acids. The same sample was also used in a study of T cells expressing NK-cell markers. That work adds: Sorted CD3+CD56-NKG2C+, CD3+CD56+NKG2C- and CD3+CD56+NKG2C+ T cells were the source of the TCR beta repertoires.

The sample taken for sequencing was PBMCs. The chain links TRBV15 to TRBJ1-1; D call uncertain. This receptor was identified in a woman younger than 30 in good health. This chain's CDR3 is CATSRGIQEAFF. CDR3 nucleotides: TGTGCCACCAGCAGGGGAATACAGGAAGCTTTCTTT.